This is a list of T cell receptor beta chains from one sample in a study of blood T cell repertoires in COVID-19. TCRdb's copy holds only in-frame clones and misses some; the assay was immunoSEQ multiplex PCR. This table holds 250,000 or so clones, about 80% found once. The specimen was peripheral blood. These TCRs come from a woman older than 75 with acute or convalescent COVID-19. Both conserved end residues are part of each CDR3. Each record gives: V gene, D gene, clone size, J gene, CDR3 protein, CDR3 DNA. The D gene is left open where the match is weak. Clone size, where shown, is once, few, many, or a class for clones that have expanded.

TRBV19	TRBD1	-	TRBJ2-7	CASRTTGGSYEQYF	TGTGCCAGTCGTACTACAGGGGGCTCCTACGAGCAGTACTTC
TRBV2	TRBD1	-	TRBJ1-4	CASTKDRGWSNEKLFF	TGTGCCAGCACCAAGGACAGGGGGTGGTCTAATGAAAAACTGTTTTTT
TRBV7-3	-	-	TRBJ2-3	CASSLTGPGTQYF	TGTGCCAGCAGCTTAACGGGCCCAGGTACGCAGTATTTT
TRBV7-2	-	-	TRBJ1-3	CASSLGDGSVSGNTIYF	TGTGCCAGCAGCTTAGGTGACGGCAGCGTCTCTGGAAACACCATATATTTT
TRBV7-9	TRBD1	-	TRBJ2-7	CASSIEGAGTYEQYF	TGTGCCAGCAGCATAGAGGGGGCAGGGACCTACGAGCAGTACTTC
TRBV10-3	-	few	TRBJ2-3	CAISESLGPDTQYF	TGTGCCATCAGTGAGTCGCTTGGGCCAGATACGCAGTATTTT
TRBV5-8	TRBD1	-	TRBJ2-1	CASSRGTGTLRHEQFF	TGTGCCAGCAGCCGCGGGACAGGAACCCTTAGGCATGAGCAGTTCTTC
TRBV5-1	TRBD1	once	TRBJ2-1	CASSLTPGQGYNEQFF	TGCGCCAGCAGCTTGACACCGGGACAGGGGTACAATGAGCAGTTCTTC
TRBV12-5	TRBD2	-	TRBJ2-2	CASGFRTGLAGDTGELFF	TGTGCTAGTGGTTTTCGGACCGGACTAGCGGGAGACACCGGGGAGCTGTTTTTT
TRBV5-6	-	-	TRBJ1-1	CASSLRQHTEAFF	TGTGCCAGCAGCTTGAGACAGCACACTGAAGCTTTCTTT
TRBV19	TRBD1	once	TRBJ2-1	CASSRDRADEQFF	TGTGCCAGTAGCAGGGACAGGGCGGATGAGCAGTTCTTC
TRBV4-2	TRBD2	-	TRBJ2-1	CASSGASTASGHNEQFF	TGTGCCAGCAGCGGAGCCTCTACGGCTAGCGGTCACAATGAGCAGTTCTTC
TRBV6-5	TRBD1	-	TRBJ1-2	CASRKRDSYGYTF	TGTGCCAGCAGAAAAAGGGACAGCTATGGCTACACCTTC
TRBV7-9	TRBD1	-	TRBJ2-5	CASSTGQGEETQYF	TGTGCCAGCAGCACCGGACAGGGTGAAGAGACCCAGTACTTC
TRBV19	-	-	TRBJ2-2	CASREGQNMNTGELFF	TGTGCCAGTAGGGAAGGACAAAATATGAACACCGGGGAGCTGTTTTTT
TRBV9	-	few	TRBJ1-5	CATPSSGQRSNQPQHF	TGTGCCACCCCATCGTCCGGACAGCGTAGCAATCAGCCCCAGCATTTT
TRBV6-5	TRBD1	-	TRBJ2-1	CASSYLTDRVVNEQFF	TGTGCCAGCAGTTACCTTACGGACAGGGTGGTCAATGAGCAGTTCTTC
TRBV9	TRBD1	-	TRBJ2-2	CASSGQGMDTGELFF	TGTGCCAGCAGCGGACAGGGAATGGACACCGGGGAGCTGTTTTTT
TRBV20-1	-	-	TRBJ2-3	CSASSHRDVADTQYF	TGCAGTGCTAGTTCCCACAGGGATGTGGCAGATACGCAGTATTTT
TRBV9	-	once	TRBJ2-1	CASSPNSYNEQFF	TGTGCCAGCAGCCCTAACTCCTACAATGAGCAGTTCTTC
TRBV7-6	-	-	TRBJ2-1	CASSPGGRHNEQFF	TGTGCCAGCAGCCCCGGCGGGCGGCATAATGAGCAGTTCTTC
TRBV28	TRBD1	-	TRBJ2-7	CASRRSGQGAYEQYF	TGTGCCAGCAGACGATCAGGACAGGGGGCCTACGAGCAGTACTTC
TRBV6-5	-	-	TRBJ2-7	CASRSDRSYEQYF	TGTGCCAGCAGAAGCGACAGGTCCTACGAGCAGTACTTC
TRBV2	TRBD1	-	TRBJ1-1	CASSLQTGSTEAFF	TGTGCCAGCAGTCTCCAGACAGGGAGCACTGAAGCTTTCTTT
TRBV6-5	TRBD1	-	TRBJ1-6	CASKQGVSYNSPLHF	TGTGCCAGCAAACAGGGGGTTTCCTATAATTCACCCCTCCACTTT
TRBV5-1	TRBD2	-	TRBJ2-7	CASSLVSTSGSYEQYF	TGCGCCAGCAGCTTGGTCTCTACTAGCGGGAGTTACGAGCAGTACTTC
TRBV5-1	TRBD2	-	TRBJ2-1	CASSSGTSTYNEQFF	TGCGCCAGCAGCTCGGGGACTAGCACTTACAATGAGCAGTTCTTC